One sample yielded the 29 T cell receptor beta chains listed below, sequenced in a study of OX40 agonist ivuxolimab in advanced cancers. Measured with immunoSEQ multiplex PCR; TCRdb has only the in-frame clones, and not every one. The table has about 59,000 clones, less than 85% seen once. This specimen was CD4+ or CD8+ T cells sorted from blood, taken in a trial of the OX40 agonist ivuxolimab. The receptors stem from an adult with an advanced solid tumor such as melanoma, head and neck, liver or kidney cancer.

The DNA of the CDR3 is TGTGCCAGCAGCTTTAAGGGTCCTTGGGGGTTATTCTCTGATCAGCCCCAGCATTTT. Protein sequence: CASSFKGPWGLFSDQPQHF. V and J are TRBV5-6 and TRBJ1-5, with a possible D match to TRBD1 (5 bases). The CDR3 is made up of 19 amino acids. Trimming pared 2 bases from V and 5 bases from J, leaving 26 bases between. The germline gives CDR1 SGHDT, CDR2 YYEEEE. The whole variable domain, filled in from reference TRBV5-6 and TRBJ1-5, reads DAGVTQSPTHLIKTRGQQVTLRCSPKSGHDTVSWYQQALGQGPQFIFQYYEEEERQRGNFPDRFSGHQFPNYSSELNVNALLLGDSALYLCASSFKGPWGLFSDQPQHFGDGTRLSIL.

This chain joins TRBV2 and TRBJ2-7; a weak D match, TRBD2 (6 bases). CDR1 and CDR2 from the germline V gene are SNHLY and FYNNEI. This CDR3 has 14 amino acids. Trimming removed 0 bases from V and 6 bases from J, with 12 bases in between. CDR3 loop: CASSEATTAGEQYF. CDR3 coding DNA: TGTGCCAGCAGTGAAGCTACGACAGCGGGCGAGCAGTACTTC.

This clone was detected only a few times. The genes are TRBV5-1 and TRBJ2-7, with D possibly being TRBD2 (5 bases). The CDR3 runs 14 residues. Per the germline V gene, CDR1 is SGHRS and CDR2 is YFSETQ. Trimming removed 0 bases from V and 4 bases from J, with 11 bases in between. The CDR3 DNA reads TGCGCCAGCAGCTTGGGTCGGGAAGGGTACGAGCAGTACTTC. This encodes CASSLGREGYEQYF.

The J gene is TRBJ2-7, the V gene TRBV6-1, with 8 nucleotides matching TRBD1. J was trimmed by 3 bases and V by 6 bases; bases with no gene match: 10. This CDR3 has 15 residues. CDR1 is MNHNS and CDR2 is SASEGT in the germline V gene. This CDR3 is CASRRDRGGNYEQYF. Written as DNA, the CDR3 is TGTGCCAGCAGGCGTGACAGGGGCGGGAACTACGAGCAGTACTTC.

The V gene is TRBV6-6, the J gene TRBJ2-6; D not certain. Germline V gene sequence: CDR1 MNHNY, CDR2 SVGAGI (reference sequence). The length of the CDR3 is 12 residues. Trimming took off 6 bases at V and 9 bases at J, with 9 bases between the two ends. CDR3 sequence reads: CASSSWDNVLTF. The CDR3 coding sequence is TGTGCCAGCAGCTCCTGGGACAACGTCCTGACTTTC.

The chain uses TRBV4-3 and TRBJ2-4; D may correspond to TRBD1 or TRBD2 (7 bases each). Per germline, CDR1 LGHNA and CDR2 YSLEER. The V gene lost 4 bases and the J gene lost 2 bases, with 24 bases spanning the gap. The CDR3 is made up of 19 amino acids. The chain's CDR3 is CASSPELRQGGTPKNIQYF. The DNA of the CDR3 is TGCGCCAGCAGCCCTGAACTTCGACAGGGAGGGACCCCCAAAAACATTCAGTACTTC.

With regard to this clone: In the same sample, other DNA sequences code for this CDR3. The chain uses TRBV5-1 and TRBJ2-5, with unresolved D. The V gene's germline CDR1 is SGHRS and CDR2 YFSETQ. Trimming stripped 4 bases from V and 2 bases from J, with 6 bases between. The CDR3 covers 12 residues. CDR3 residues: CASSLEQETQYF. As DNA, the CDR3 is TGCGCCAGCAGCCTAGAACAAGAGACCCAGTACTTC.

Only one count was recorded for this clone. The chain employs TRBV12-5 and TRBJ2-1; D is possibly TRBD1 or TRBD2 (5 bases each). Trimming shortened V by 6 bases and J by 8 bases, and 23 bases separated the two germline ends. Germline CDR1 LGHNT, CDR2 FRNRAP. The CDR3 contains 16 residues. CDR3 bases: TGTGCTAGTGGGTCGCGCTTCCGGGACCAGCCTGATGAGCAGTTCTTC. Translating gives CASGSRFRDQPDEQFF.

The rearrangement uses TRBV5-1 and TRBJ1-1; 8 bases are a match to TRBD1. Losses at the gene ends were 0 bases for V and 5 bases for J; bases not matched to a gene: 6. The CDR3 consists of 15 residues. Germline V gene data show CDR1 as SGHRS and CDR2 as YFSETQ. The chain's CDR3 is CASSLEVTGATEAFF. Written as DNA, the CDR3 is TGCGCCAGCAGCTTGGAAGTGACAGGGGCAACTGAAGCTTTCTTT.

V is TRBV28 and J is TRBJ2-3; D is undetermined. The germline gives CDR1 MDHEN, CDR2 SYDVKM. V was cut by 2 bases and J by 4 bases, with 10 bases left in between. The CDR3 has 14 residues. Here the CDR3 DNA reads TGTGCCAGCAGTTTAAGCGTTTTCGCAGATACGCAGTATTTT. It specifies CASSLSVFADTQYF.

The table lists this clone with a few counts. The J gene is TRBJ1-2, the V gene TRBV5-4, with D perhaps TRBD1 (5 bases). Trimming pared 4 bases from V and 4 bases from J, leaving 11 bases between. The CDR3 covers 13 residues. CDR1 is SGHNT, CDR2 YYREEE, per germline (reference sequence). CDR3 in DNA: TGTGCCAGCAGCGAGAATAGGGGCTATGGCTACACCTTC. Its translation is CASSENRGYGYTF.

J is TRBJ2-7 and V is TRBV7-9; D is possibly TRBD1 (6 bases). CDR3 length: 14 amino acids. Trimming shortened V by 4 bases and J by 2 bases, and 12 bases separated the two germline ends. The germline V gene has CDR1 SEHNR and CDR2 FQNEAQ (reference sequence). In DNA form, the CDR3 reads TGTGCCAGCAGCTCACACCGGACAGCCTACGAGCAGTACTTC. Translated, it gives CASSSHRTAYEQYF.

The CDR3 is CASSYVTGLYEQYF. The CDR3, as DNA: TGTGCCAGCAGTTACGTGACAGGGCTGTACGAGCAGTACTTC. V and J are TRBV6-7 and TRBJ2-7, with TRBD1 matching 7 bases. TRBV6-7 is labeled an ORF, and its function is uncertain. V shed 2 bases and J 4 bases; nucleotides not matched to a gene: 5. CDR3 length equals 14 residues.

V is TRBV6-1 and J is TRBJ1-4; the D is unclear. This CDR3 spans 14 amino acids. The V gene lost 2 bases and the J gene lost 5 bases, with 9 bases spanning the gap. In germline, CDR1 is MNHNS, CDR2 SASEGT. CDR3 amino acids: CASSEPGGNEKLFF. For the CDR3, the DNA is TGTGCCAGCAGTGAACCCGGAGGGAATGAAAAACTGTTTTTT.

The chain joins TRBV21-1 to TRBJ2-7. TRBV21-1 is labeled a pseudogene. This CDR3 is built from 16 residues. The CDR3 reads CASSNPASSPSYEQYF. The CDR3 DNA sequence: TGTGCCAGCAGCAACCCGGCCAGTTCGCCATCCTACGAGCAGTACTTC.

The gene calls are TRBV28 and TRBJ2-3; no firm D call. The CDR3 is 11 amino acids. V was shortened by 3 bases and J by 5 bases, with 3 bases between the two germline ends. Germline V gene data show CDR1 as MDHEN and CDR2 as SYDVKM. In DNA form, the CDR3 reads TGTGCCAGCAGTTTTAGAGATACGCAGTATTTT. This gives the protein CASSFRDTQYF.

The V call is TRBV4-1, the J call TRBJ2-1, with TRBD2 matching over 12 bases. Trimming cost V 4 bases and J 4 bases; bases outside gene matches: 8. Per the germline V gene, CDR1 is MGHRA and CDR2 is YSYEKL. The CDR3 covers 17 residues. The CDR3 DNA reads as TGCGCCAGCAGCCCTATTACTAGCGGGAGGATGTACAATGAGCAGTTCTTC. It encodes CASSPITSGRMYNEQFF.

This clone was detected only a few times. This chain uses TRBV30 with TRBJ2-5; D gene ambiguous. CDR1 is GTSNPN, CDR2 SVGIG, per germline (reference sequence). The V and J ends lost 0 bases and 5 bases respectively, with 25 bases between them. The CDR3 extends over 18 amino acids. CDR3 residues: CAWSVGARTARFWETQYF. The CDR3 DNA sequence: TGTGCCTGGAGTGTGGGTGCCAGGACGGCCCGATTCTGGGAGACCCAGTACTTC.

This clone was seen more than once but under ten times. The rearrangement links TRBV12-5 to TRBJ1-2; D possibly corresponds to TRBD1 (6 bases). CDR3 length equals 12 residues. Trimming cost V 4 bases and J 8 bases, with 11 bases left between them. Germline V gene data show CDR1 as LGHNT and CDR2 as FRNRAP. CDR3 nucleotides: TGTGCTAGTGGTTCAGGGGCGGGAGGCTACACCTTC. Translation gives CASGSGAGGYTF.

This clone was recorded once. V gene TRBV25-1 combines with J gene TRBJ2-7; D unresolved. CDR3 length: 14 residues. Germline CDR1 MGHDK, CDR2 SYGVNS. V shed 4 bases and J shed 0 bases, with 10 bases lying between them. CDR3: CASSVGRNSYEQYF. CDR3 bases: TGTGCCAGCAGTGTAGGACGAAACTCCTACGAGCAGTACTTC.

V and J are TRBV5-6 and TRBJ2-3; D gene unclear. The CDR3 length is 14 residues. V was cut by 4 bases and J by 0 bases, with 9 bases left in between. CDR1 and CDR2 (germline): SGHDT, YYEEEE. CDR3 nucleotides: TGTGCCAGCAGCCCGTTTGACAGCACAGATACGCAGTATTTT. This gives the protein CASSPFDSTDTQYF.

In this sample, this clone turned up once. The CDR3 DNA reads TGTGCCAGCAGTTTAGCCCTCACTAGCGGCGGGGAGCTGTTTTTT. Protein product: CASSLALTSGGELFF. V usage is TRBV27 and J usage is TRBJ2-2; TRBD2 aligns across 8 bases. Germline assignment: CDR1 MNHEY and CDR2 SMNVEV (reference sequence). CDR3 length: 15 residues. V shed 2 bases, J shed 7 bases, and the junction held 6 bases outside the gene matches.

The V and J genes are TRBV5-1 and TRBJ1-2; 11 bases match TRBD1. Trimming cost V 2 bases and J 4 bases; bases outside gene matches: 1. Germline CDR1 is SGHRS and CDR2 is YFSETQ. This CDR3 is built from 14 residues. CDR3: CASSFGTGGYGYTF. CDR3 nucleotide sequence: TGCGCCAGCAGCTTCGGGACAGGGGGCTATGGCTACACCTTC.

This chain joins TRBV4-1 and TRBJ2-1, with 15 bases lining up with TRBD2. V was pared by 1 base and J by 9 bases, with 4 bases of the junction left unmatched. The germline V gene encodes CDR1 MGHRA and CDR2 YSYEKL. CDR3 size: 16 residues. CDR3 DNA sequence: TGCGCCAGCAGCCAAGGGACTAGCGGGAGGGGCTCTGAGCAGTTCTTC. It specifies CASSQGTSGRGSEQFF.

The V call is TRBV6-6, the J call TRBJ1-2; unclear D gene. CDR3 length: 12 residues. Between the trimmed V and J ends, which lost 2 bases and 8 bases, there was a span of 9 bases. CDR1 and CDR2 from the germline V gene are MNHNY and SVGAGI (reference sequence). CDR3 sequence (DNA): TGTGCCAGCAGTTACCGAGAAGGGGGCTACACCTTC. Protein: CASSYREGGYTF.

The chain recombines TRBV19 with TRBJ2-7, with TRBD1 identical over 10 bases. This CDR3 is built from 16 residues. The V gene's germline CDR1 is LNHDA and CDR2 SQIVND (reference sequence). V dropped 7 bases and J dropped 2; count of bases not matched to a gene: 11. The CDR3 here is CASTRTGTGATYEQYF. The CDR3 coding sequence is TGTGCCAGTACTCGAACCGGGACAGGGGCCACCTACGAGCAGTACTTC.

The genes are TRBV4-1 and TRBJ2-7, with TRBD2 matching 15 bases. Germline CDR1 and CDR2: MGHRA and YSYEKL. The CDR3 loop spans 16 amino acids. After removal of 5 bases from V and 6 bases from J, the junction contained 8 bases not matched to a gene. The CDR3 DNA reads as TGCGCCAGCAGCACCCGGACTAGCGGGAGGGACGGCGAGCAGTACTTC. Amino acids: CASSTRTSGRDGEQYF.

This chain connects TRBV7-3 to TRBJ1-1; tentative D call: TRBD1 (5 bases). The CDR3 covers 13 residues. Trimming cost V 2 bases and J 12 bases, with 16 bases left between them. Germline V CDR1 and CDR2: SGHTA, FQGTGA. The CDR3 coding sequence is TGTGCCAGCAGCTTAGGAGCAGGGAGAGAGACTTTCTTT. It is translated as CASSLGAGRETFF. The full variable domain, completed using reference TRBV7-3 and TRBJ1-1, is GAGVSQTPSNKVTEKGKYVELRCDPISGHTALYWYRQSLGQGPEFLIYFQGTGAADDSGLPNDRFFAVRPEGSVSTLKIQRTERGDSAVYLCASSLGAGRETFFGQGTRLTVV.

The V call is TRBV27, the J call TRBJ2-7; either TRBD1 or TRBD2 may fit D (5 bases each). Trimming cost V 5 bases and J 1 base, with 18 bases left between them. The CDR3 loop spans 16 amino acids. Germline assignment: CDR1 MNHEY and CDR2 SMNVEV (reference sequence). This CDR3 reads CASSTRGEGVSYEQYF. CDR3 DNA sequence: TGTGCCAGCAGTACTCGGGGCGAAGGCGTTTCCTACGAGCAGTACTTC.